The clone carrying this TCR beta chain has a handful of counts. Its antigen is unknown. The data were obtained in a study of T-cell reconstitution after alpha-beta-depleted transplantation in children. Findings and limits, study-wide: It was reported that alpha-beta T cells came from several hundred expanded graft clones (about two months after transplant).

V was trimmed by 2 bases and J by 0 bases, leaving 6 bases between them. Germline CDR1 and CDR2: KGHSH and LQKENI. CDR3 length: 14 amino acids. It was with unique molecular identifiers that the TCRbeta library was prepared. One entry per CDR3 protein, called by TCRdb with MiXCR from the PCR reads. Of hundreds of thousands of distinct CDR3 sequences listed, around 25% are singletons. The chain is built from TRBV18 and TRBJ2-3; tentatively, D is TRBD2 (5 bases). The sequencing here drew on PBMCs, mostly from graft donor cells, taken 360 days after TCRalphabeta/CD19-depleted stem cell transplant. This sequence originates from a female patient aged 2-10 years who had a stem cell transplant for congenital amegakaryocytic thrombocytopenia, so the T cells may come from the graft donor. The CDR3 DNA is TGTGCCAGCTCACCAGCGGGTAGCACAGATACGCAGTATTTT. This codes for CASSPAGSTDTQYF.